This T cell receptor (beta chain) was obtained from a study of T cell changes during pregnancy in multiple sclerosis. The table came from immunoSEQ multiplex PCR; TCRdb's copy has only in-frame clones and leaves some out. The table records roughly 72,000 clones, just over 90% of them present only once. Trimming stripped 3 bases from V and 2 bases from J, with 12 bases between. In germline, CDR1 is LNHDA, CDR2 SQIVND (reference sequence). The length of the CDR3 is 15 residues. The chain has TRBV19 and TRBJ2-3; tentatively, D is TRBD2 (6 bases). The specimen comprised CD4+ T cells from peripheral blood mononuclear cells, sampled before pregnancy. The origin of this receptor is a female donor with multiple sclerosis, enrolled in a pregnancy study. The CDR3 region is CASSMGLTITDTQYF. The CDR3 DNA sequence: TGTGCCAGTAGTATGGGACTGACGATCACAGATACGCAGTATTTT.